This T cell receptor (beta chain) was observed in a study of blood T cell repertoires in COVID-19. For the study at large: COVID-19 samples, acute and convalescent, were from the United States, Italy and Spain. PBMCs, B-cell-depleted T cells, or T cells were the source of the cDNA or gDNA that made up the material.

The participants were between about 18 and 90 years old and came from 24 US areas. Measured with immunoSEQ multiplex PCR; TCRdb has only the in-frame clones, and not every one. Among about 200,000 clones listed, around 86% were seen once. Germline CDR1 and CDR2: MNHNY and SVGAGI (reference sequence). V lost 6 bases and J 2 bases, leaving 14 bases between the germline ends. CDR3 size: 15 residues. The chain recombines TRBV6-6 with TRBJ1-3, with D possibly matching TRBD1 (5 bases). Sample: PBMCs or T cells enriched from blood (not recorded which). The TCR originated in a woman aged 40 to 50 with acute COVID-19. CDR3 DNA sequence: TGTGCCAGCAGACCCGGGGGGGGTACTGGAAACACCATATATTTT. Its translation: CASRPGGGTGNTIYF.